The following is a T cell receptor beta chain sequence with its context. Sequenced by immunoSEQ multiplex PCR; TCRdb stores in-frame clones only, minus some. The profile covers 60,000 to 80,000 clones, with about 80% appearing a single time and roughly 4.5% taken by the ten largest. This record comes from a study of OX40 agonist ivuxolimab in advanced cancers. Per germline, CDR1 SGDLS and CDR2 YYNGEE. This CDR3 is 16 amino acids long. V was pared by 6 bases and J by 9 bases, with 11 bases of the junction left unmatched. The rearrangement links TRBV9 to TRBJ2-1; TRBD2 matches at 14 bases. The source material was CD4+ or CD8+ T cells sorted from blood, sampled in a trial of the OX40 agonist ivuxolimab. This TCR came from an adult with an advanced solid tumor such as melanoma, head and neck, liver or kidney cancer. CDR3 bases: TGTGCCAGCACCACGGGGACTAGCGGGGGCTCCAGTGAGCAGTTCTTC. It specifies CASTTGTSGGSSEQFF.